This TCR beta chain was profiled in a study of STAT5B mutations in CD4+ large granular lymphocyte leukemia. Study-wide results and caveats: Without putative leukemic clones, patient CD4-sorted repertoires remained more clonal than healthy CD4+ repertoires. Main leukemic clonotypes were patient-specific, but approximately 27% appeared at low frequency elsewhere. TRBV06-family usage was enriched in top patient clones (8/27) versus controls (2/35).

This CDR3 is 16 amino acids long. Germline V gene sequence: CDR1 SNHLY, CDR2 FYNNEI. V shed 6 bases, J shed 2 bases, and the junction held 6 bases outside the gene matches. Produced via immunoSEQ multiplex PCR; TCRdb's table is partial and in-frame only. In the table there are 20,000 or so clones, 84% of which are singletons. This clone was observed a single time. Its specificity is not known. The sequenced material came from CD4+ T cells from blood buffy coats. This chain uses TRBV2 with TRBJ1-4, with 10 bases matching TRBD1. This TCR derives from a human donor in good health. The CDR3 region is CASSDAGQGTNEKLFF. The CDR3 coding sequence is TGTGCCAGCAGCGATGCGGGACAGGGGACTAATGAAAAACTGTTTTTT.